This TCR beta chain was sequenced in a study of OX40 agonist ivuxolimab in advanced cancers. The CDR3 has 13 amino acids. Trimming cost V 7 bases and J 1 base, with 10 bases left between them. The germline CDR1 and CDR2 sequences are ENHRY and SYGVKD. Only in-frame clones appear in the TCRdb table, and some are missing; sequencing was by immunoSEQ multiplex PCR. The data contain 100,000 or so clones, about 85% of them singletons. The sequence came from an adult with an advanced solid tumor such as melanoma, head and neck, liver or kidney cancer. This sequence joins TRBV10-3 and TRBJ1-2; TRBD1 is a possible D gene (6 bases). The input for sequencing was CD4+ or CD8+ T cells sorted from blood, taken in a trial of the OX40 agonist ivuxolimab. As DNA, the CDR3 is TGTGCCATCACGGACAGCCTTAACTATGGCTACACCTTC. Protein product: CAITDSLNYGYTF.